Shown below are 4 T cell receptor beta chains from a single sample sequenced in a study of cytomegalovirus exposure and HLA in healthy donors. PCR involved 60 Vbeta and 13 Jbeta primers. Assay used: immunoSEQ multiplex PCR; TCRdb lists only in-frame clones, some missing. The sample has approximately 240,000 clones, 82% seen once. Sequencing was done on a sample of PBMCs. The receptors derive from a woman aged 40-49 years in good health and CMV-seropositive.

The V gene is TRBV9, the J gene TRBJ2-7; 10 positions agree with TRBD2. With 0 bases clipped from V and 8 bases from J, the junction kept 5 bases outside the gene matches. CDR3 length: 14 amino acids. Germline CDR1 SGDLS, CDR2 YYNGEE. This chain's CDR3 is CASSVETSGRKQYF. CDR3 sequence (DNA): TGTGCCAGCAGCGTAGAGACTAGCGGGCGTAAGCAGTACTTC.

This clone was detected only a few times. The gene calls are TRBV6-1 and TRBJ1-2, with D tentatively TRBD1 (6 bases). CDR1 MNHNS and CDR2 SASEGT come from the germline V gene. The CDR3 is 15 amino acids. V dropped 6 bases and J dropped 2 bases, with 16 bases sitting between them. The CDR3 spells CASSSTSTGNYGYTF. The CDR3 DNA sequence: TGTGCCAGCAGCTCGACCTCGACAGGCAACTATGGCTACACCTTC.

The V call is TRBV19, the J call TRBJ2-4, with D perhaps TRBD2 (6 bases). Trimming took 6 bases from V and 7 from J, leaving 25 bases between them. Per the germline V gene, CDR1 is LNHDA and CDR2 is SQIVND (reference sequence). The CDR3 totals 17 residues. In nucleotides, the CDR3 is TGTGCCAGTAGCCGTGGGTCCGGGCTGGAGGGTACGAACATTCAGTACTTC. It yields the protein CASSRGSGLEGTNIQYF.

The genes are TRBV12-2 and TRBJ1-5; the D segment call TRBD1 is taken from the table without a DNA check. TRBV12-2 is marked as a pseudogene. The CDR3 totals 15 residues. DNA of the CDR3: TGTGCAAGTCGCTCCGGGACAGGGGGCTCCCAGCCCCAGCATTTT. Protein sequence: CASRSGTGGSQPQHF.